This T cell receptor (beta chain) derives from a study of CD8+ T cells in alopecia areata. Overall study: Patients received oral tofacitinib, 5 to 10 mg twice daily, for moderate-to-severe alopecia areata. The protocol delivered tofacitinib for 6 to 18 months, then withdrew it for 6 months. Broader study findings: Scalp lesions, especially in alopecia totalis/universalis, had higher clonality than normal scalp.

This clone was seen a single time. The antigen remains unidentified. Extracted RNA was reverse transcribed, and the resulting cDNA served as sequencing template. Sequenced by immunoSEQ multiplex PCR; TCRdb stores in-frame clones only, minus some. Of 150,000 to 200,000 clones listed, just under 60% are singletons. The sequences come from CD4+ T cells sorted from blood, collected at week 0. This receptor was obtained from a human donor with alopecia areata.

CDR3 residues: CASSLDRVIDYGYTF. In nucleotides, the CDR3 is TGCGCCAGCAGCTTGGACAGGGTGATCGACTATGGCTACACCTTC. V usage is TRBV5-1 and J usage is TRBJ1-2, with D possibly being TRBD1 (6 bases). This CDR3 is 15 amino acids long. Trimming pared 0 bases from V and 3 bases from J, leaving 12 bases between. CDR1 is SGHRS and CDR2 is YFSETQ in the germline V gene.